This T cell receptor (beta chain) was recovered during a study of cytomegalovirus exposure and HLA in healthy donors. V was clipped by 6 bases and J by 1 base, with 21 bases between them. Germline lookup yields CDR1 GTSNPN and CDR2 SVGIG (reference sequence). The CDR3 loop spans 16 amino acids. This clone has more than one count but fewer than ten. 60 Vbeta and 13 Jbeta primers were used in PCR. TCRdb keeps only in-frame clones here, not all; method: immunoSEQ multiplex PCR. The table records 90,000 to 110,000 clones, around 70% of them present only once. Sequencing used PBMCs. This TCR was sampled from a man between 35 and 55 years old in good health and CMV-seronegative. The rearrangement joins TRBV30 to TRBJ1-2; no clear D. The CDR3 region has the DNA TGTGCCTGCACCCGTGACCCACAGTCCTTTAACTATGGCTACACCTTC. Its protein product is CACTRDPQSFNYGYTF.